Below, 32 T cell receptor beta chains from the same sample are listed, as sequenced in a study of blood T cell repertoires in COVID-19 (dated by TCRdb to the early 2020s). Library preparation used the immunoSEQ multiplex PCR assay. TCRdb took over this immuneACCESS table, retaining in-frame rearrangements with V and J assigned. Such tables are incomplete; in checked studies, under half of the missing clones stem from an unresolved V gene, and the remainder is unexplained. The sample table lists about 210,000 clones, approximately 87% of them with a count of one. Roughly 6.4% of the sample rests with the top ten. The sample was peripheral blood. The receptors stem from a man in his fifties or sixties who had recovered from COVID-19.

The V call is TRBV6-5, the J call TRBJ1-1, with 11 bases fitting TRBD1. CDR1 is MNHEY and CDR2 is SVGAGI in the germline V gene. CDR3 length equals 13 residues. V was clipped by 6 bases and J by 7 bases; unmatched bases: 4. Written as DNA, the CDR3 is TGTGCCAGCAGGGACAGGGGGCGGGTTGAAGCTTTCTTT. This sequence encodes CASRDRGRVEAFF.

This clone was seen more than once but under ten times. The chain carries TRBV15 and TRBJ1-1, with D hard to call. V lost 0 bases and J 8 bases, leaving 13 bases between the germline ends. The CDR3 runs 14 residues. From germline, CDR1 is LNHNV and CDR2 YYDKDF (reference sequence). The CDR3 is CATSREVLGGEAFF. DNA for the CDR3: TGTGCCACCAGCAGAGAAGTATTAGGAGGGGAAGCTTTCTTT.

V is TRBV27 and J is TRBJ2-1, with D perhaps TRBD2 (5 bases). The ends were cut back, 6 bases at V and 7 bases at J, with 22 bases in the middle. The germline CDR1 and CDR2 sequences are MNHEY and SMNVEV (reference sequence). This CDR3 comprises 16 residues. CDR3 sequence: CASSPSRGLAVNEQFF. DNA for the CDR3: TGTGCCAGCAGCCCTTCGCGTGGGCTAGCTGTAAATGAGCAGTTCTTC.

This clone came up once. This chain joins TRBV5-1 and TRBJ2-7, with 9 nucleotides matching TRBD1. This CDR3 is built from 15 residues. Germline loops: CDR1 SGHRS, CDR2 YFSETQ. J was trimmed by 5 bases and V by 4 bases; bases with no gene match: 10. CDR3: CASSLWTGEVDEQYF. The CDR3, as DNA: TGCGCCAGCAGCCTCTGGACAGGGGAAGTCGACGAGCAGTACTTC.

The chain couples TRBV19 to TRBJ2-7; D ambiguous. Trimming removed 5 bases at V and 2 bases at J, with 19 bases between. The CDR3 sequence is 16 residues long. The germline CDR1 and CDR2 sequences are LNHDA and SQIVND (reference sequence). The CDR3 DNA reads as TGTGCCAGTAGTGAACAACGACTCTCCACTCCCTACGAGCAGTACTTC. As protein: CASSEQRLSTPYEQYF.

The chain has TRBV28 and TRBJ1-1, with 7 bases aligning to TRBD1. After removal of 2 bases from V and 7 bases from J, the junction contained 7 bases not matched to a gene. Germline V gives CDR1 MDHEN, CDR2 SYDVKM. The CDR3 has 14 residues. CDR3 sequence reads: CASSLRRTGDEAFF. The CDR3, as DNA: TGTGCCAGCAGTTTACGGCGGACAGGAGATGAAGCTTTCTTT.

The genes are TRBV9 and TRBJ1-1; D unclear. V gave up 2 bases and J gave up 2 bases, with 19 bases separating them. Germline values: CDR1 SGDLS, CDR2 YYNGEE. The CDR3 contains 17 residues. The CDR3 bases are TGTGCCAGCAGCGTCGACCAACGAGCCACTAAAAACACTGAAGCTTTCTTT. Translated: CASSVDQRATKNTEAFF. The full variable domain, in which reference TRBV9 and TRBJ1-1 provide the parts outside the CDR3, is DSGVTQTPKHLITATGQRVTLRCSPRSGDLSVYWYQQSLDQGLQFLIQYYNGEERAKGNILERFSAQQFPDLHSELNLSSLELGDSALYFCASSVDQRATKNTEAFFGQGTRLTVV.

This clone was seen more than once but under ten times. This chain joins TRBV19 and TRBJ1-6, with D hard to call. V was cut by 10 bases and J by 9 bases, with 16 bases left in between. Germline CDR1 reads LNHDA; CDR2 reads SQIVND (reference sequence). The CDR3 sequence is 13 residues long. CDR3 amino acids: CATGVKVSSPLHF. In DNA, the CDR3 is TGTGCCACCGGGGTGAAGGTTAGTTCACCCCTCCACTTT.

The V and J genes are TRBV24-1 and TRBJ2-5; TRBD1 might be the D (6 bases). Germline lookup yields CDR1 KGHDR and CDR2 SFDVKD. V was shortened by 0 bases and J by 0 bases, with 7 bases between the two germline ends. The CDR3 totals 15 residues. For the CDR3, the DNA is TGTGCCACCAGTGATTTGGGGACAAACCAAGAGACCCAGTACTTC. This encodes CATSDLGTNQETQYF.

V is TRBV19 and J is TRBJ2-3, with D possibly matching TRBD2 (6 bases). In germline, CDR1 is LNHDA, CDR2 SQIVND (reference sequence). Trimming left V 3 bases short and J 6 bases short, with 13 bases between. This CDR3 has 14 amino acids. CDR3 in DNA: TGTGCCAGTAGTATCGGGTCGGGAGCGGATACGCAGTATTTT. Its translation: CASSIGSGADTQYF. The full variable domain, with the rest looked up from reference TRBV19 and TRBJ2-3, is DGGITQSPKYLFRKEGQNVTLSCEQNLNHDAMYWYRQDPGQGLRLIYYSQIVNDFQKGDIAEGYSVSREKKESFPLTVTSAQKNPTAFYLCASSIGSGADTQYFGPGTRLTVL.

J is TRBJ2-7 and V is TRBV4-2; D is uncertain. The length of the CDR3 is 17 residues. The germline V gene has CDR1 LGHNA and CDR2 YNFKEQ. V was trimmed by 0 bases and J by 0 bases, leaving 15 bases between them. CDR3 DNA sequence: TGTGCCAGCAGCCAAGAGGCGGTGGCGGCGTACTCCTACGAGCAGTACTTC. Protein product: CASSQEAVAAYSYEQYF.

This clone was seen more than once but under ten times. This chain joins TRBV12-3 or TRBV12-4 and TRBJ2-3, with a weak D call TRBD1 (6 bases). V was trimmed by 6 bases and J by 4 bases, leaving 11 bases between them. The CDR3 is 13 residues long. CDR3 region: CASSYGTPDTQYF. The CDR3 coding sequence is TGTGCCAGCAGCTACGGGACACCAGATACGCAGTATTTT.

The J gene is TRBJ2-6, the V gene TRBV10-2, with 8 bases identical to TRBD1. The germline V gene has CDR1 WSHSY and CDR2 SAAADI. The length of the CDR3 is 19 residues. V trimming: 6 bases; J trimming: 0 bases; junction bases outside the gene matches: 13. The CDR3, as DNA: TGCGCCAGCAGAGGTCAGGGGGGACAGGTAATCTCTGGGGCCAACGTCCTGACTTTC. Its translation is CASRGQGGQVISGANVLTF.

V gene TRBV27 combines with J gene TRBJ1-4, with D uncertain. This CDR3 comprises 16 residues. V dropped 3 bases and J dropped 0 bases, with 11 bases sitting between them. Germline V gives CDR1 MNHEY, CDR2 SMNVEV (reference sequence). The CDR3 loop is CASSLLGPTTNEKLFF. Written as DNA, the CDR3 is TGTGCCAGCAGTTTGCTGGGCCCCACAACTAATGAAAAACTGTTTTTT.

This sequence joins TRBV7-6 and TRBJ2-2, with D possibly matching TRBD2 (5 bases). V lost 3 bases and J 1 base, leaving 21 bases between the germline ends. CDR3 length equals 19 residues. Per germline, CDR1 SGHVS and CDR2 FNYEAQ. The CDR3 sequence: CASSFIPLSPRGNTGELFF. CDR3 nucleotide sequence: TGTGCCAGCAGCTTTATCCCCCTCAGTCCACGGGGGAACACCGGGGAGCTGTTTTTT. The full variable domain, completed using reference TRBV7-6 and TRBJ2-2, is GAGVSQSPRYKVTKRGQDVALRCDPISGHVSLYWYRQALGQGPEFLTYFNYEAQQDKSGLPNDRFSAERPEGSISTLTIQRTEQRDSAMYRCASSFIPLSPRGNTGELFFGEGSRLTVL.

V gene TRBV6-5 combines with J gene TRBJ1-6; no definite D call. CDR1 and CDR2 (germline): MNHEY, SVGAGI. There are 16 residues in the CDR3. The V and J ends lost 0 bases and 0 bases respectively, with 6 bases between them. CDR3 coding DNA: TGTGCCAGCAGTTACTCGGCAGACTCCTATAATTCACCCCTCCACTTT. This codes for CASSYSADSYNSPLHF.

In nucleotides, the CDR3 is TGTGCCAGCTCACCGGGAGGTGGTAGCGGGAGGTCCGTTTCCTACGAGCAGTACTTC. This translates into CASSPGGGSGRSVSYEQYF. The chain uses TRBV18 and TRBJ2-7, with 10 bases identical to TRBD2. Trimming took 3 bases from V and 1 from J; bases not matched to a gene: 15. Germline CDR1 KGHSH, CDR2 LQKENI. The CDR3 totals 19 residues.

V and J are TRBV6-1 and TRBJ1-2; 7 bases map to TRBD1. The germline V gene has CDR1 MNHNS and CDR2 SASEGT. This CDR3 is built from 15 residues. Losses at the gene ends were 1 base for V and 2 bases for J; bases not matched to a gene: 4. CDR3 region: CASSEGPGQNYGYTF. The CDR3 bases are TGTGCCAGCAGTGAAGGACCGGGACAGAACTATGGCTACACCTTC.

This clone was detected only a few times. The chain is built from TRBV19 and TRBJ1-2; possibly TRBD1 for D (6 bases). Germline V gene lookup returns CDR1 LNHDA and CDR2 SQIVND (reference sequence). The CDR3 length is 12 residues. Trimming left V 4 bases short and J 7 bases short, with 10 bases between. CDR3 coding DNA: TGTGCCAGTAGTAGGGACACTTTTGGCTACACCTTC. Amino acid sequence: CASSRDTFGYTF.

V is TRBV6-5 and J is TRBJ2-5, with D perhaps matching TRBD1 (8 bases). Germline V gene data show CDR1 as MNHEY and CDR2 as SVGAGI. The CDR3 length is 16 residues. Trimming took off 2 bases at V and 4 bases at J, with 17 bases between the two ends. The CDR3 sequence is CASSYKRTGRGETQYF. CDR3 nucleotide sequence: TGTGCCAGCAGTTACAAACGGACAGGGAGGGGAGAGACCCAGTACTTC.

V is TRBV18 and J is TRBJ2-7, with 8 bases lining up with TRBD1. The CDR3 covers 14 residues. Germline CDR1 KGHSH, CDR2 LQKENI. V lost 3 bases to trimming and J lost 2 bases; unmatched junction nucleotides: 3. The CDR3 loop is CASSPGTGAYEQYF. DNA of the CDR3: TGTGCCAGCTCACCGGGGACAGGCGCCTACGAGCAGTACTTC.

V is TRBV19 and J is TRBJ2-5, with a possible D match to TRBD2 (6 bases). Germline-derived CDR1 and CDR2 are LNHDA and SQIVND (reference sequence). The CDR3 has 15 amino acids. The V end lost 2 bases, the J end lost 5 bases, and 15 bases lay between the germline ends. The CDR3 reads CASSIRGSGVETQYF. The CDR3 DNA is TGTGCCAGTAGTATAAGGGGTTCGGGGGTTGAGACCCAGTACTTC.

The chain employs TRBV5-1 and TRBJ1-4; possibly TRBD1 for D (6 bases). The V end was cut by 0 bases, the J end by 2 bases, with 11 bases between. Germline V gene lookup returns CDR1 SGHRS and CDR2 YFSETQ. The CDR3 is made up of 16 amino acids. The CDR3 loop reads CASSLGSGQTNEKLFF. CDR3 DNA sequence: TGCGCCAGCAGCTTGGGATCCGGACAGACTAATGAAAAACTGTTTTTT. Complete variable domain (other parts from reference TRBV5-1 and TRBJ1-4): KAGVTQTPRYLIKTRGQQVTLSCSPISGHRSVSWYQQTPGQGLQFLFEYFSETQRNKGNFPGRFSGRQFSNSRSEMNVSTLELGDSALYLCASSLGSGQTNEKLFFGSGTQLSVL.

CDR3 in DNA: TGTGCCAGCAGCCCCACAGGGGGCGATGGCTACACCTTC. Translated, it gives CASSPTGGDGYTF. The chain has TRBV5-4 and TRBJ1-2; 9 bases are shared with TRBD1. The CDR3 is 13 amino acids. The V segment lost 4 bases and the J segment 6 bases; nucleotides outside the gene matches: 4. Germline lookup yields CDR1 SGHNT and CDR2 YYREEE (reference sequence).

The rearrangement links TRBV5-1 to TRBJ1-1; 9 bases match TRBD1. V shed 3 bases, J shed 4 bases, and the junction held 4 bases outside the gene matches. Germline CDR1 and CDR2: SGHRS and YFSETQ. CDR3 length equals 14 residues. The CDR3 DNA is TGCGCCAGCAGCTCATCGACAGGGGGCACTGAAGCTTTCTTT. It yields the protein CASSSSTGGTEAFF.

The chain couples TRBV6-4 to TRBJ1-1; D may be TRBD1 (6 bases). V was clipped by 0 bases and J by 11 bases, with 13 bases between them. The CDR3 is made up of 13 amino acids. Per germline, CDR1 MRHNA and CDR2 SNTAGT. The CDR3 spells CASSDSAGARAFF. The CDR3 DNA is TGTGCCAGCAGTGACTCTGCGGGGGCGAGGGCTTTCTTT.

The J gene is TRBJ2-1, the V gene TRBV5-4; 12 nucleotides match TRBD2. The V segment lost 0 bases and the J segment 10 bases; nucleotides outside the gene matches: 8. Germline CDR1 is SGHNT and CDR2 is YYREEE (reference sequence). The CDR3 has 16 amino acids. DNA of the CDR3: TGTGCCAGCAGCTTGGCCGGGACTAGCGGGTCCTGGGAGCAGTTCTTC. Its protein product is CASSLAGTSGSWEQFF.

Points on this clone: Germline and junction disagree at one end, which may indicate a read error. The chain has TRBV2 and TRBJ2-2; possible D gene TRBD1, 5 bases. In germline, CDR1 is SNHLY, CDR2 FYNNEI. The CDR3 sequence is 15 residues long. The CDR3 sequence: CASREDSRVIGELFF. DNA of the CDR3: TGTGCCAGCAGGGAAGACAGCCGAGTGATAGGGGAGCTGTTTTTT.

The chain links TRBV6-6 to TRBJ1-5; 7 bases are shared with TRBD1. This CDR3 is built from 16 residues. J lost 0 bases, V lost 5 bases, and 7 bases had no gene match. Per germline, CDR1 MNHNY and CDR2 SVGAGI (reference sequence). Here the CDR3 reads CASSNRQGYSNQPQHF. The CDR3, as DNA: TGTGCCAGCAGTAACAGACAGGGCTATAGCAATCAGCCCCAGCATTTT.

The V and J genes are TRBV5-1 and TRBJ2-1; TRBD1 aligns across 8 bases. V dropped 1 base and J dropped 5; count of bases not matched to a gene: 20. This CDR3 contains 20 residues. Germline V gene data show CDR1 as SGHRS and CDR2 as YFSETQ. CDR3 in DNA: TGCGCCAGCAGCTTGCTCCCAAGGCAGGGGGCTTCGCAGGGGGACAATGAGCAGTTCTTC. Its protein product is CASSLLPRQGASQGDNEQFF.

This clone was found once. V and J are TRBV19 and TRBJ2-1; 8 positions match TRBD2. From germline, CDR1 is LNHDA and CDR2 SQIVND (reference sequence). CDR3 length equals 15 residues. Losses at the gene ends were 6 bases for V and 5 bases for J; bases not matched to a gene: 9. CDR3 DNA sequence: TGTGCCAGTAGCGGGGGGGCCACCTCACACAATGAGCAGTTCTTC. Residues: CASSGGATSHNEQFF.

The V gene is TRBV18, the J gene TRBJ2-1, with D hard to call. The CDR3 runs 12 residues. The ends were cut back, 3 bases at V and 10 bases at J, with 10 bases in the middle. Germline V gene lookup returns CDR1 KGHSH and CDR2 LQKENI. The DNA of the CDR3 is TGTGCCAGCTCACCCGCGGTCCGGGAGCAGTTCTTC. Translated, it gives CASSPAVREQFF.